What follows are 24 T cell receptor beta chains derived from one specimen sequenced in a study of cytomegalovirus exposure and HLA in healthy donors. Only in-frame clones appear in the TCRdb table, and some are missing; sequencing was by immunoSEQ multiplex PCR. Found here are roughly 120,000 clones, roughly 88% of them singletons; the top ten hold roughly 5.3%. The sample was PBMCs. The receptors originated from a man aged 18-30 years in good health and CMV-seronegative.

The CDR3 loop reads CASGGALEQFF. The CDR3 DNA is TGTGCCAGCGGGGGGGCCTTGGAGCAGTTCTTC. This chain connects TRBV9 to TRBJ2-1; maybe TRBD2 (7 bases). With 7 bases removed from V and 10 bases from J, the gap between germline ends came to 12 bases. Germline V gives CDR1 SGDLS, CDR2 YYNGEE. This CDR3 contains 11 residues. Full variable domain (remainder filled in from reference TRBV9 and TRBJ2-1): DSGVTQTPKHLITATGQRVTLRCSPRSGDLSVYWYQQSLDQGLQFLIQYYNGEERAKGNILERFSAQQFPDLHSELNLSSLELGDSALYFCASGGALEQFFGPGTRLTVL.

In this sample, this clone is medium-sized (0.01 to 0.1%). The V call is TRBV4-2, the J call TRBJ2-2; D is perhaps TRBD1 (6 bases). Deletions cut 1 base from V and 3 bases from J, with 6 bases between. This CDR3 has 14 amino acids. Germline assignment: CDR1 LGHNA and CDR2 YNFKEQ. The DNA of the CDR3 is TGTGCCAGCAGCCAAGGACAGGACACCGGGGAGCTGTTTTTT. It codes for CASSQGQDTGELFF.

Note on this clone: Additional DNA sequences in this sample encode the identical CDR3. The gene calls are TRBV6-5 and TRBJ2-7; 8 bases align to TRBD1. Germline V gives CDR1 MNHEY, CDR2 SVGAGI. The CDR3 loop spans 14 amino acids. Unmatched junction bases numbered 3, after V lost 5 bases and J lost 0 bases. Written as DNA, the CDR3 is TGTGCCAGCAGTCGGACAGGGAGCTCCTACGAGCAGTACTTC. This encodes CASSRTGSSYEQYF.

This clone has just a few counts. This sequence joins TRBV6-5 and TRBJ1-2; D unclear. From germline, CDR1 is MNHEY and CDR2 SVGAGI. V was cut by 2 bases and J by 8 bases, with 12 bases left in between. There are 13 residues in the CDR3. The DNA of the CDR3 is TGTGCCAGCAGTTACAGGCGGGTTAGCGGCTACACCTTC. This sequence encodes CASSYRRVSGYTF.

The chain recombines TRBV5-1 with TRBJ1-4, with unresolved D. V lost 0 bases and J 0 bases, leaving 6 bases between the germline ends. Germline values: CDR1 SGHRS, CDR2 YFSETQ. The CDR3 totals 15 residues. CDR3 nucleotide sequence: TGCGCCAGCAGCTTGGACCGGGCAACTAATGAAAAACTGTTTTTT. Its translation: CASSLDRATNEKLFF. Complete variable domain (other parts from reference TRBV5-1 and TRBJ1-4): KAGVTQTPRYLIKTRGQQVTLSCSPISGHRSVSWYQQTPGQGLQFLFEYFSETQRNKGNFPGRFSGRQFSNSRSEMNVSTLELGDSALYLCASSLDRATNEKLFFGSGTQLSVL.

The chain recombines TRBV5-1 with TRBJ1-2; 7 bases are a match to TRBD1. CDR1 SGHRS and CDR2 YFSETQ come from the germline V gene. This CDR3 contains 15 residues. Trimming at V came to 0 bases and at J to 7 bases, leaving 9 bases not matched to a gene. The CDR3 spells CASSLVPYRGVGYTF. As DNA, the CDR3 is TGCGCCAGCAGCTTGGTTCCCTACAGGGGAGTTGGCTACACCTTC. Full variable domain (missing parts from reference TRBV5-1 and TRBJ1-2): KAGVTQTPRYLIKTRGQQVTLSCSPISGHRSVSWYQQTPGQGLQFLFEYFSETQRNKGNFPGRFSGRQFSNSRSEMNVSTLELGDSALYLCASSLVPYRGVGYTFGSGTRLTVV.

Here the CDR3 reads CASIRGLGTGELFF. The CDR3 DNA reads TGTGCCAGCATCAGGGGGCTTGGTACCGGGGAGCTGTTTTTT. The V call is TRBV2, the J call TRBJ2-2; 8 nucleotides agree with TRBD1. Germline assignment: CDR1 SNHLY and CDR2 FYNNEI. Trimming cost V 7 bases and J 5 bases; bases outside gene matches: 6. This CDR3 region has 14 residues.

V usage is TRBV11-3 and J usage is TRBJ2-3; 10 bases are shared with TRBD2. V lost 5 bases, J lost 0 bases, and 5 bases stayed unmatched. CDR3 size: 16 residues. Per germline, CDR1 SGHNT and CDR2 YENEEA. For the CDR3, the DNA is TGTGCCAGCAGCGCGGGAGCGGGGGGGAGCACAGATACGCAGTATTTT. It translates to CASSAGAGGSTDTQYF.

The chain joins TRBV5-1 to TRBJ2-3, with D maybe TRBD2 (5 bases). The germline gives CDR1 SGHRS, CDR2 YFSETQ. Deletions cut 1 base from V and 1 base from J, with 10 bases between. CDR3 size: 15 residues. CDR3 bases: TGCGCCAGCAGCTTGCGGGATGTCGGCACAGATACGCAGTATTTT. This gives the protein CASSLRDVGTDTQYF.

The chain uses TRBV29-1 and TRBJ2-1, with TRBD2 matching 8 bases. Per the germline V gene, CDR1 is SQVTM and CDR2 is ANQGSEA. Trimming at V came to 7 bases and at J to 8 bases, leaving 16 bases not matched to a gene. The CDR3 has 15 residues. CDR3 loop: CSATHDTGGPDEQFF. The CDR3 nucleotides are TGCAGCGCAACCCACGACACGGGGGGGCCAGATGAGCAGTTCTTC.

CDR3: CSVEDRGSGPPEAFF. The CDR3 nucleotides are TGCAGCGTTGAAGATCGGGGGTCCGGACCCCCTGAAGCTTTCTTT. The chain uses TRBV29-1 and TRBJ1-1; TRBD1 might be the D (5 bases). This CDR3 comprises 15 residues. CDR1 is SQVTM and CDR2 is ANQGSEA in the germline V gene. V was trimmed by 0 bases and J by 6 bases, leaving 17 bases between them.

The chain uses TRBV6-1 and TRBJ1-6; a weak D match, TRBD1 (6 bases). CDR3 length: 17 residues. CDR1 is MNHNS, CDR2 SASEGT, per germline. V was cut by 2 bases and J by 3 bases, with 14 bases left in between. The CDR3 sequence is CASSERGGADYNSPLHF. The CDR3 coding sequence is TGTGCCAGCAGTGAAAGGGGGGGCGCGGACTATAATTCACCCCTCCACTTT.

This chain links TRBV28 with TRBJ2-7; 7 nucleotides agree with TRBD1. The germline CDR1 and CDR2 sequences are MDHEN and SYDVKM. The CDR3 loop spans 12 amino acids. V lost 5 bases and J lost 9; bases outside the gene matches: 7. CDR3 bases: TGTGCCAGCAGTACGGGGACAGCGTGGCAGTACTTC. Translating gives CASSTGTAWQYF.

V usage is TRBV19 and J usage is TRBJ2-5; a weak D match, TRBD2 (6 bases). This CDR3 is built from 13 residues. The V and J ends lost 8 bases and 1 base respectively, with 11 bases between them. Looked up from germline, CDR1 is LNHDA and CDR2 is SQIVND (reference sequence). This CDR3 reads CASGSGVQETQYF. The DNA of the CDR3 is TGTGCCAGTGGGTCGGGGGTCCAAGAGACCCAGTACTTC.

This clone was picked up a small number of times. The V and J genes are TRBV7-2 and TRBJ2-7, with D maybe TRBD2 (6 bases). Trimming removed 4 bases at V and 3 bases at J, with 16 bases between. Germline assignment: CDR1 SGHTA and CDR2 FQGNSA. The CDR3 runs 15 residues. The DNA of the CDR3 is TGTGCCAGCAGCTCTGCCCGGGGGAAGGTCTACGAGCAGTACTTC. Translating gives CASSSARGKVYEQYF.

This clone was detected only a few times. The J gene is TRBJ2-7, the V gene TRBV11-2; D may be TRBD1 (7 bases). V gave up 3 bases and J gave up 4 bases, with 16 bases separating them. From germline, CDR1 is SGHAT and CDR2 FQNNGV. The CDR3 is 15 amino acids. The CDR3: CASSFTGAGGYEQYF. For the CDR3, the DNA is TGTGCCAGCAGCTTTACAGGGGCCGGGGGATACGAGCAGTACTTC.

The chain recombines TRBV5-6 with TRBJ1-2; 10 bases line up with TRBD1. The CDR3 has 17 amino acids. With 3 bases clipped from V and 6 bases from J, the junction kept 14 bases outside the gene matches. CDR1 and CDR2 (germline): SGHDT, YYEEEE. In DNA form, the CDR3 reads TGTGCCAGCAGCTCTTACGTATTGACAGGGGGCGAAGATGGCTACACCTTC. This sequence encodes CASSSYVLTGGEDGYTF.

The J gene is TRBJ2-1, the V gene TRBV7-2; 7 bases fit TRBD2. Trimming cost V 3 bases and J 6 bases; bases outside gene matches: 2. The CDR3 runs 13 residues. Looked up from germline, CDR1 is SGHTA and CDR2 is FQGNSA. The chain's CDR3 is CASSFWGGNEQFF. CDR3 nucleotides: TGTGCCAGCAGCTTCTGGGGGGGCAATGAGCAGTTCTTC.

The chain joins TRBV2 to TRBJ2-7, with 7 positions matching TRBD1. J lost 3 bases, V lost 8 bases, and 1 base had no gene match. Germline V gives CDR1 SNHLY, CDR2 FYNNEI. CDR3 size: 11 residues. CDR3 DNA sequence: TGTGCCAGCCGGGACAGCTACGAGCAGTACTTC. Translating it yields CASRDSYEQYF. Together with reference TRBV2 and TRBJ2-7, the CDR3 gives the full variable domain: EPEVTQTPSHQVTQMGQEVILRCVPISNHLYFYWYRQILGQKVEFLVSFYNNEISEKSEIFDDQFSVERPDGSNFTLKIRSTKLEDSAMYFCASRDSYEQYFGPGTRLTVT.

The V gene is TRBV30, the J gene TRBJ1-2; D call uncertain. This CDR3 has 11 amino acids. Germline V gene data show CDR1 as GTSNPN and CDR2 as SVGIG (reference sequence). Trimming took off 6 bases at V and 8 bases at J, with 13 bases between the two ends. The CDR3 DNA follows: TGTGCCTGTCCAACTGGAGGAGGCTACACCTTC. This encodes CACPTGGGYTF.

The chain combines TRBV21-1 with TRBJ1-2. TRBV21-1 is a listed pseudogene. This CDR3 spans 11 amino acids. Here the CDR3 DNA reads TGTGCCAGCATGAAACGGGGGGGCTACACCTTC. Protein: CASMKRGGYTF.

This clone was recorded a few times. The chain has TRBV19 and TRBJ1-6, with D tentatively TRBD1 (6 bases). Germline V gives CDR1 LNHDA, CDR2 SQIVND (reference sequence). V was clipped by 9 bases and J by 7 bases, with 19 bases between them. The CDR3 has 15 amino acids. The CDR3 protein is CASRQETGWNSPLHF. For the CDR3, the DNA is TGTGCCAGCCGACAAGAAACAGGGTGGAATTCACCCCTCCACTTT. The full variable domain, in which reference TRBV19 and TRBJ1-6 provide the parts outside the CDR3, is DGGITQSPKYLFRKEGQNVTLSCEQNLNHDAMYWYRQDPGQGLRLIYYSQIVNDFQKGDIAEGYSVSREKKESFPLTVTSAQKNPTAFYLCASRQETGWNSPLHFGNGTRLTVT.

This chain uses TRBV2 with TRBJ2-5, with a tentative D call TRBD1 (6 bases). Trimming removed 3 bases from V and 2 bases from J, with 7 bases in between. Germline CDR1 is SNHLY and CDR2 is FYNNEI. CDR3 length: 13 amino acids. DNA for the CDR3: TGTGCCAGCAGTGAGGACAGTCAAGAGACCCAGTACTTC. It translates to CASSEDSQETQYF.

The rearrangement uses TRBV25-1 and TRBJ1-2; TRBD1 might be the D (5 bases). Germline V gives CDR1 MGHDK, CDR2 SYGVNS. There are 14 residues in the CDR3. V was clipped by 2 bases and J by 2 bases, with 9 bases between them. CDR3 residues: CASSETGNNYGYTF. The CDR3 region has the DNA TGTGCCAGCAGTGAAACAGGCAACAACTATGGCTACACCTTC.